This T cell receptor beta chain was observed in a study of shared clonotypes between healthy human individuals. An assay was performed, and its level was deep. Each subset's genomic DNA was shared equally among a number of immunoSEQ plates. Sequencing used immunoSEQ multiplex PCR; TCRdb keeps in-frame clones, though not all of them. The profile shows approximately 2.5 million clones, around 90% of them singletons. Germline CDR1 and CDR2: MNHEY and SMNVEV (reference sequence). Trimming at V came to 7 bases and at J to 3 bases, leaving 21 bases not matched to a gene. This CDR3 spans 19 amino acids. The V gene is TRBV27, the J gene TRBJ1-2; 9 positions agree with TRBD1. What was sequenced was naive CD4+ T cells sorted from blood. Stated subset: CD45RA+ positively selected. The source of this sequence is a man aged 18-30 years in good health. CDR3 bases: TGTGCCAGCACCCCAGGCATCCCGGGACAGGGCCCAACTGACTATGGCTACACCTTC. Its translation: CASTPGIPGQGPTDYGYTF.